Below are 10 T cell receptor beta chains sequenced from a single sample in a study of blood T cell repertoires in COVID-19 (dated by TCRdb to between 2020 and 2021). The library came from the immunoSEQ multiplex PCR assay. TCRdb carries this immuneACCESS record with in-frame sequences only. Its versions omit some clonotypes, under half of them owing to an unresolved V gene in the studies checked, with the rest unexplained. The sample table holds about 150,000 clones, of which 70% to 90% were seen once. The biggest ten clones account for about 0.6% of the sample. The sequenced sample consisted of peripheral blood. The receptors stem from a man in his sixties with COVID-19, enrolled during active disease.

The table lists this clone with a count of one. This chain uses TRBV7-8 with TRBJ2-7; 11 nucleotides match TRBD2. The CDR3 runs to 17 residues. V shed 3 bases, J shed 0 bases, and the junction held 7 bases outside the gene matches. CDR1 is SGHVS and CDR2 is FQNEAQ in the germline V gene. This CDR3 reads CASSFGSGGGSSYEQYF. For the CDR3, the DNA is TGTGCCAGCAGCTTTGGTAGCGGGGGGGGTAGCTCCTACGAGCAGTACTTC.

This rearrangement joins TRBV2 to TRBJ1-4; D not resolved. The V and J ends lost 7 bases and 1 base respectively, with 7 bases between them. Germline CDR1 SNHLY, CDR2 FYNNEI. The CDR3 covers 13 residues. Here the CDR3 reads CASIRLTNEKLFF. The CDR3 coding sequence is TGTGCCAGCATTCGACTAACTAATGAAAAACTGTTTTTT.

This sequence joins TRBV5-6 and TRBJ2-7, with a weak D call TRBD2 (6 bases). V dropped 2 bases and J dropped 6 bases, with 15 bases sitting between them. CDR1 and CDR2 from the germline V gene are SGHDT and YYEEEE. There are 14 residues in the CDR3. CDR3 protein: CASSLAWGGGEQYF. For the CDR3, the DNA is TGTGCCAGCAGCTTAGCTTGGGGAGGTGGCGAGCAGTACTTC.

The chain links TRBV19 to TRBJ1-5; no firm D call. CDR1 LNHDA and CDR2 SQIVND come from the germline V gene (reference sequence). CDR3 length: 13 amino acids. V lost 3 bases and J 7 bases, leaving 10 bases between the germline ends. CDR3 in DNA: TGTGCCAGTAGTATGGCGACGGGGCAGCCCCAGCATTTT. Encoded protein: CASSMATGQPQHF.

The rearrangement links TRBV7-8 to TRBJ1-1, with 7 nucleotides matching TRBD1. Germline values: CDR1 SGHVS, CDR2 FQNEAQ. The V segment lost 5 bases and the J segment 4 bases; nucleotides outside the gene matches: 7. The CDR3 length is 14 residues. The CDR3 protein is CASSKQGQVTEAFF. The CDR3 DNA reads TGTGCCAGCAGCAAACAGGGGCAGGTCACTGAAGCTTTCTTT.

This clone was picked up one time. The chain has TRBV11-2 and TRBJ1-1; unclear D gene. CDR1 SGHAT and CDR2 FQNNGV come from the germline V gene. Trimming pared 1 base from V and 7 bases from J, leaving 13 bases between. The CDR3 spans 14 residues. The CDR3 DNA reads TGTGCCAGCAGCTTAGCCCGGACTGTCGGTGAAGCTTTCTTT. Encoded protein: CASSLARTVGEAFF. The whole variable domain, filled in from reference TRBV11-2 and TRBJ1-1, reads EAGVAQSPRYKIIEKRQSVAFWCNPISGHATLYWYQQILGQGPKLLIQFQNNGVVDDSQLPKDRFSAERLKGVDSTLKIQPAKLEDSAVYLCASSLARTVGEAFFGQGTRLTVV.

J is TRBJ2-7 and V is TRBV9; 9 bases are a match to TRBD1. The CDR3 covers 14 residues. Unmatched junction bases numbered 3, after V lost 3 bases and J lost 2 bases. Germline V lookup: CDR1 SGDLS, CDR2 YYNGEE. The CDR3 DNA is TGTGCCAGCAGCGCCAGACAGGGGGCCTACGAGCAGTACTTC. It translates to CASSARQGAYEQYF.

V usage is TRBV19 and J usage is TRBJ1-2, with TRBD1 identical over 8 bases. With V trimmed by 7 bases and J by 2 bases, 9 bases remained unmatched. The CDR3 length is 15 residues. Germline V gene data show CDR1 as LNHDA and CDR2 as SQIVND (reference sequence). The CDR3 protein is CASTIGGTGNYGYTF. CDR3 sequence (DNA): TGTGCCAGTACCATAGGAGGGACAGGCAACTATGGCTACACCTTC.

With respect to this clone: It is likely a read error, because the conserved phenylalanine at the end of the CDR3 is missing. Because the CDR3's place on the DNA is in doubt, the DNA is left out and the CDR3 is given as listed by TCRdb. The chain recombines TRBV12-3 or TRBV12-4 with TRBJ1-2; the table calls TRBD1, which could not be checked here. Both ends counted, the CDR3 spans 13 residues. The CDR3 region is CASSFGQGISSNY.

This chain links TRBV18 with TRBJ2-3; TRBD2 is a possible D gene (7 bases). The CDR3 length is 16 residues. CDR1 is KGHSH and CDR2 is LQKENI in the germline V gene. The V and J ends lost 3 bases and 2 bases respectively, with 15 bases between them. CDR3 sequence (DNA): TGTGCCAGCTCACCGCTGGGGGGGGCCAACACAGATACGCAGTATTTT. Amino acids: CASSPLGGANTDTQYF.